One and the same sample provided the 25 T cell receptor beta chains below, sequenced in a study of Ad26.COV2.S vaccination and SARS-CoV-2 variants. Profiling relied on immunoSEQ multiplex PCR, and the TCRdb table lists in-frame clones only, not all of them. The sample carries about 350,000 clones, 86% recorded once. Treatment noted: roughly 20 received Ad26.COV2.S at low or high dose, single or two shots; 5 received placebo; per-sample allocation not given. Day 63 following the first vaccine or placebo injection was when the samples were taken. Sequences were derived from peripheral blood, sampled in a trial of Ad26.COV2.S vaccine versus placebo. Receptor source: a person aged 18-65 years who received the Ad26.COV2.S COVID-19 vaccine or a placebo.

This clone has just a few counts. The CDR3 sequence: CASSLGTKGYNSPLHF. In nucleotides, the CDR3 is TGTGCCAGCAGCCTAGGGACGAAGGGATATAATTCACCCCTCCACTTT. The V call is TRBV5-4, the J call TRBJ1-6, with TRBD1 as a possible D gene (5 bases). V gave up 4 bases and J gave up 4 bases, with 15 bases separating them. The length of the CDR3 is 16 residues. In germline, CDR1 is SGHNT, CDR2 YYREEE (reference sequence).

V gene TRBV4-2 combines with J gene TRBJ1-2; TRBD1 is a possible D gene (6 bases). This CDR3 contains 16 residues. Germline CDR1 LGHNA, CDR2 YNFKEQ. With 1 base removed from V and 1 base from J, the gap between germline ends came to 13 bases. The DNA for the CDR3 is TGTGCCAGCAGCCAAGGCGGGCAGGGGCTTAACTATGGCTACACCTTC. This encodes CASSQGGQGLNYGYTF.

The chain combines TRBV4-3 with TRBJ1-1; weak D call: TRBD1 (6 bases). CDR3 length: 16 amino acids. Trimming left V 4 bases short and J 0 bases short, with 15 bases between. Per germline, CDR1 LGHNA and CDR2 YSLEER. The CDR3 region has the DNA TGCGCCAGCAGCCCTACCAGGGGCCTAATGAACACTGAAGCTTTCTTT. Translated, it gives CASSPTRGLMNTEAFF.

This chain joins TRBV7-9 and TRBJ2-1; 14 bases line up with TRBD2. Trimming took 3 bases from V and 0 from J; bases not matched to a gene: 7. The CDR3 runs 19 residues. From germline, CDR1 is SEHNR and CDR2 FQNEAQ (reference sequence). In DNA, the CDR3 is TGTGCCAGCAGCTTGGGACTAGCGGGAGTGCTACCCTCCTACAATGAGCAGTTCTTC. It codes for CASSLGLAGVLPSYNEQFF.

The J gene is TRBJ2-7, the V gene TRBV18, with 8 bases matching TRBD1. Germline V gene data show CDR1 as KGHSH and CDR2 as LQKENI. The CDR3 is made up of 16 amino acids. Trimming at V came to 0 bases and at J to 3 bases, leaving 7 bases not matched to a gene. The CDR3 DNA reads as TGTGCCAGCTCACCACCCCAGACAGGGGTAAGCTACGAGCAGTACTTC. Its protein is CASSPPQTGVSYEQYF.

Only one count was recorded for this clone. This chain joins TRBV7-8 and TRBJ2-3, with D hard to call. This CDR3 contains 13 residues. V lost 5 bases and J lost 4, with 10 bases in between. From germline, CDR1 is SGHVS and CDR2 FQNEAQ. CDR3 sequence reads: CASSVGLSDTQYF. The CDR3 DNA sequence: TGTGCCAGCAGCGTCGGGCTGTCAGATACGCAGTATTTT. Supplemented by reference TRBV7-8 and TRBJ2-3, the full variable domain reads GAGVSQSPRYKVAKRGQDVALRCDPISGHVSLFWYQQALGQGPEFLTYFQNEAQLDKSGLPSDRFFAERPEGSVSTLKIQRTQQEDSAVYLCASSVGLSDTQYFGPGTRLTVL.

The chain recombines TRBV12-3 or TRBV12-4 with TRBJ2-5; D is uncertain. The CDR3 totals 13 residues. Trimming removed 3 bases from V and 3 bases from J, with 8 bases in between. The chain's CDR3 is CASSFYGEETQYF. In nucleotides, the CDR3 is TGTGCCAGCAGTTTTTACGGCGAAGAGACCCAGTACTTC.

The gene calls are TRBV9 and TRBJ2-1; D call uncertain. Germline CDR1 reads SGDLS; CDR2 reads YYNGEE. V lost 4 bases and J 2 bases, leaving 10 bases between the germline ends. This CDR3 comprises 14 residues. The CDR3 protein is CASSPRGPYNEQFF. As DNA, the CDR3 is TGTGCCAGCAGCCCCCGCGGACCCTACAATGAGCAGTTCTTC.

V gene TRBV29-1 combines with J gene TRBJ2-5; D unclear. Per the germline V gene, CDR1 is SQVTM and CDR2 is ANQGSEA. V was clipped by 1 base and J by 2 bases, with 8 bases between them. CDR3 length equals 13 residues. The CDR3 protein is CSVEGGPQETQYF. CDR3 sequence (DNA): TGCAGCGTTGAAGGAGGTCCGCAAGAGACCCAGTACTTC.

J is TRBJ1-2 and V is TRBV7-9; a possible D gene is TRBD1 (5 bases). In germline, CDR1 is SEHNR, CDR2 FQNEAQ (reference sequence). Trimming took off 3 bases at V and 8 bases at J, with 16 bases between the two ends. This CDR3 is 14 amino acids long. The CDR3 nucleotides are TGTGCCAGCAGCTTCGAGTCGGCGGGGGTCGGCTACACCTTC. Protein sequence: CASSFESAGVGYTF.

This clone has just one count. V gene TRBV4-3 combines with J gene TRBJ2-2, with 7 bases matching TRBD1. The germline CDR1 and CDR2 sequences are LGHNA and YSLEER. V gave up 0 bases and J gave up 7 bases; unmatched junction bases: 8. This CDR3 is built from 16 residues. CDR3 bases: TGCGCCAGCAGCCAAGAAGGACAGGAATGGGGCGGGGAGCTGTTTTTT. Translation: CASSQEGQEWGGELFF.

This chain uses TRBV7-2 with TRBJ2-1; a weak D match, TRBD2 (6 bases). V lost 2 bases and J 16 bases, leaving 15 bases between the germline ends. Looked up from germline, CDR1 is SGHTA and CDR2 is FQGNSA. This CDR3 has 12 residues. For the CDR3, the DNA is TGTGCCAGCAGCTTATATACGGGGGTCAGCTTCTTC. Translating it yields CASSLYTGVSFF.

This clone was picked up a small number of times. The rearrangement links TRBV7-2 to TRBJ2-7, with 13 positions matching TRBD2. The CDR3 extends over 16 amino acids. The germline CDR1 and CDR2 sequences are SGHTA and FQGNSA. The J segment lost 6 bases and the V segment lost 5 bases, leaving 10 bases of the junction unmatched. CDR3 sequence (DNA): TGTGCCAGCAGCCCCGGAGGACTAGCGGGAGTCTCCGAGCAGTACTTC. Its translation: CASSPGGLAGVSEQYF.

Here the CDR3 DNA reads TGCAGCGTGTCTCACAATGAGCAGTTCTTC. This translates into CSVSHNEQFF. This sequence joins TRBV29-1 and TRBJ2-1; D call uncertain. From germline, CDR1 is SQVTM and CDR2 ANQGSEA. The ends were cut back, 6 bases at V and 5 bases at J, with 5 bases in the middle. CDR3 length equals 10 residues.

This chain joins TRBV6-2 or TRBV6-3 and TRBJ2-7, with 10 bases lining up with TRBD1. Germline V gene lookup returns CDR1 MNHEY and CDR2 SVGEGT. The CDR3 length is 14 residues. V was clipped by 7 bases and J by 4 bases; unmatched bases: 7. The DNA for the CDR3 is TGTGCCAGCACCCCTGGGGACAGGGGTTACGAGCAGTACTTC. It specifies CASTPGDRGYEQYF.

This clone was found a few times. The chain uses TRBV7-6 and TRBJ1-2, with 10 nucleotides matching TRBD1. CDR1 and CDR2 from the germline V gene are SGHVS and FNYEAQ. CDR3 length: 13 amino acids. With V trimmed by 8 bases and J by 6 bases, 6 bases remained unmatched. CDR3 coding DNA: TGTGCCAGCGGGGGGACAGGGGCCAATGGCTACACCTTC. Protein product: CASGGTGANGYTF.

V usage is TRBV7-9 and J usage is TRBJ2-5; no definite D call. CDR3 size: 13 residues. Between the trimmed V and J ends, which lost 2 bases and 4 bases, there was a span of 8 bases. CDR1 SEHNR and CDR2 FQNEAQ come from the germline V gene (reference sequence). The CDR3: CASSLHSVETQYF. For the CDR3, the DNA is TGTGCCAGCAGCTTACATTCGGTAGAGACCCAGTACTTC.

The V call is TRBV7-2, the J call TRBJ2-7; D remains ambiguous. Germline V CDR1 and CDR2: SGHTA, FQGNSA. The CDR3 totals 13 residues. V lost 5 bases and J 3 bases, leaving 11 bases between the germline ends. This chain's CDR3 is CASSLGRLYEQYF. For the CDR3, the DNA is TGTGCCAGCAGCCTCGGACGGCTCTACGAGCAGTACTTC.

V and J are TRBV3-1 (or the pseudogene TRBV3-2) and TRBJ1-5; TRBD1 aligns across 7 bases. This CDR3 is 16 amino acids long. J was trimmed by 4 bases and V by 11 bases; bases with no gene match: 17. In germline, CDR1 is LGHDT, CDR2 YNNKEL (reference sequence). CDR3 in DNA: TGTGCCGGAGGGGGCAGGGAACCCGGGAGTAATCAGCCCCAGCATTTT. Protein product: CAGGGREPGSNQPQHF.

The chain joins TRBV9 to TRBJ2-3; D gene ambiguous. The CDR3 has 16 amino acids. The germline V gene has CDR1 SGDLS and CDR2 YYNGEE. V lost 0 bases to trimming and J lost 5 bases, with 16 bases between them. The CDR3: CASSVGLLIAEDTQYF. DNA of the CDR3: TGTGCCAGCAGCGTAGGACTTCTCATAGCCGAAGATACGCAGTATTTT.

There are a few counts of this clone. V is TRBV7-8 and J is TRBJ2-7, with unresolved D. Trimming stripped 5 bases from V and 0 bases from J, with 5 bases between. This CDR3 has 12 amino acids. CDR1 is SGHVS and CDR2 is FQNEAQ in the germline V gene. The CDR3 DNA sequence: TGTGCCAGCAGCCAGGCCTCCTACGAGCAGTACTTC. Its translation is CASSQASYEQYF.

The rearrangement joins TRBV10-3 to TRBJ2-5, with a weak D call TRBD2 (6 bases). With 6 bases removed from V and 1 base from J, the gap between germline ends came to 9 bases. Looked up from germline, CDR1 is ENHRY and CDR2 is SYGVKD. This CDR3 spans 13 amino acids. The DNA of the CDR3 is TGTGCCATCAGAGCGGGCACCCAAGAGACCCAGTACTTC. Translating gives CAIRAGTQETQYF.

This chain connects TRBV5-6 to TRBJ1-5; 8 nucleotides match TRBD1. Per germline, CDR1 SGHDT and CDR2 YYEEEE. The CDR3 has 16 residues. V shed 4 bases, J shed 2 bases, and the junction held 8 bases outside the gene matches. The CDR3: CASSALDRGGNQPQHF. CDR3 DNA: TGTGCCAGCAGCGCGTTAGACAGGGGAGGCAATCAGCCCCAGCATTTT.

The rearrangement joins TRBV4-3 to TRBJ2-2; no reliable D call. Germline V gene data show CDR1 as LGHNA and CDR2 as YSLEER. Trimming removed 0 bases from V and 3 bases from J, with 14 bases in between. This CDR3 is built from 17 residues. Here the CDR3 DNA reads TGCGCCAGCAGCCAAGATGGATGGGGTTTCGACACCGGGGAGCTGTTTTTT. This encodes CASSQDGWGFDTGELFF.

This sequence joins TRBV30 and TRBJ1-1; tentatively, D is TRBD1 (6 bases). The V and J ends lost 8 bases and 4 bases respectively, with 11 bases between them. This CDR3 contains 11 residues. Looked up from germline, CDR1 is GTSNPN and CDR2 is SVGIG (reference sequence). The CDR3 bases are TGTGCCCTGGCACAGGGCACTGAAGCTTTCTTT. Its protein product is CALAQGTEAFF. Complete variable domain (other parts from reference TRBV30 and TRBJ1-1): SQTIHQWPATLVQPVGSPLSLECTVEGTSNPNLYWYRQAAGRGLQLLFYSVGIGQISSEVPQNLSASRPQDRQFILSSKKLLLSDSGFYLCALAQGTEAFFGQGTRLTVV.